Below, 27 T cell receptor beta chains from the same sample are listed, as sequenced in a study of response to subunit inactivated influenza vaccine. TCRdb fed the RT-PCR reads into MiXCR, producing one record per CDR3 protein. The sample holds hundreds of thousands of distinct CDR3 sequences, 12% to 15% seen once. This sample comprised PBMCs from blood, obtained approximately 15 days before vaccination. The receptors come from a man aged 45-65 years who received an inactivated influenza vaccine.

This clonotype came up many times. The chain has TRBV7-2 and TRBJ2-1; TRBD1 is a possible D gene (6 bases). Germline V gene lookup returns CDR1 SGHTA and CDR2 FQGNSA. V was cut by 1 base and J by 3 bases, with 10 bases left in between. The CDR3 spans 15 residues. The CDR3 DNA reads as TGTGCCAGCAGCTTAGTCGGACAGAACTACAATGAGCAGTTCTTC. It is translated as CASSLVGQNYNEQFF.

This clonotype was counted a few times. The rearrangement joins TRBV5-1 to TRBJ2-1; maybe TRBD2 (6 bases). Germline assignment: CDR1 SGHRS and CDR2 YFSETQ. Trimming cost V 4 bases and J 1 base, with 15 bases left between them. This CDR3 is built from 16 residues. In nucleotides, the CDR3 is TGCGCCAGCAGCCTTCTTAGCGGAACTTCCTACAATGAGCAGTTCTTC. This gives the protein CASSLLSGTSYNEQFF.

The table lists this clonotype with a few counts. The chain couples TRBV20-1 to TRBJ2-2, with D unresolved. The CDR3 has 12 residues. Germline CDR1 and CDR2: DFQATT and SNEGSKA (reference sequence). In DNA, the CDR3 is TGCAGCATGTCCTCTGGGGATCGGGAGCTGTTTTTT. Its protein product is CSMSSGDRELFF.

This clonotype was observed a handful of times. CDR3 protein: CASSQEVGVRETQYF. For the CDR3, the DNA is TGCGCCAGCAGCCAAGAGGTGGGGGTGCGGGAGACCCAGTACTTC. The rearrangement links TRBV4-1 to TRBJ2-5; perhaps D is TRBD1 or TRBD2 (5 bases each). This CDR3 region has 15 residues. Germline CDR1 is MGHRA and CDR2 is YSYEKL. Trimming took 0 bases from V and 5 from J, leaving 13 bases between them.

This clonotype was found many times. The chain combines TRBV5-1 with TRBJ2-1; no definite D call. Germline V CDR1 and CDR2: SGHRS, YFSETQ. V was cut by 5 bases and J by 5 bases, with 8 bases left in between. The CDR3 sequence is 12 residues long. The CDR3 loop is CASRGPDNEQFF. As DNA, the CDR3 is TGCGCCAGCAGGGGCCCTGACAATGAGCAGTTCTTC.

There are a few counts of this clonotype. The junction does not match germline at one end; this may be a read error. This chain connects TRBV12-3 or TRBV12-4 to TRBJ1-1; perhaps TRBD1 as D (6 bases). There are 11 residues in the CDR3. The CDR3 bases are TGTGCCAGCAGTTCGGGACACGAAGTTTTCTTT. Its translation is CASSSGHEVFF.

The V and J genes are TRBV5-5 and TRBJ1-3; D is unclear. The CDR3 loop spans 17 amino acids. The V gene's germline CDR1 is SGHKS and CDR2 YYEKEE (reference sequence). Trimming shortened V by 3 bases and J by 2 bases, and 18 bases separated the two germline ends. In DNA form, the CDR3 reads TGTGCCAGCAGCTCCCTCCGTGTAAAAGGGACTGGAAACACCATATATTTT. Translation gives CASSSLRVKGTGNTIYF.

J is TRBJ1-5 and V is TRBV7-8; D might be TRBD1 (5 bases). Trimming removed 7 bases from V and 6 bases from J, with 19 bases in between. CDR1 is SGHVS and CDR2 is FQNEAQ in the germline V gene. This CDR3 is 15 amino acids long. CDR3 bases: TGTGCCAGCACCCCCCTCGGGACCAACAGTCAGCCCCAGCATTTT. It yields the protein CASTPLGTNSQPQHF.

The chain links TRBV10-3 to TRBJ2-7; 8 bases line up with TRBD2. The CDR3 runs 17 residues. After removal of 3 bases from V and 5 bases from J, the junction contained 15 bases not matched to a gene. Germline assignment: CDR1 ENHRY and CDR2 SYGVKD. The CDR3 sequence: CAISDLEGLGIADEQYF. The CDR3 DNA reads TGTGCCATCAGTGACCTGGAGGGACTAGGGATTGCGGACGAGCAGTACTTC.

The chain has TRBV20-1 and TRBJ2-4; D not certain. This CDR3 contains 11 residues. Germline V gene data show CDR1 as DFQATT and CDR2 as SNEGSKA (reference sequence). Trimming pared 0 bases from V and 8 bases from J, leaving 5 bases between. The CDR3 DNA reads TGCAGTGCTAGAGAAGGAGACATTCAGTACTTC. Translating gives CSAREGDIQYF.

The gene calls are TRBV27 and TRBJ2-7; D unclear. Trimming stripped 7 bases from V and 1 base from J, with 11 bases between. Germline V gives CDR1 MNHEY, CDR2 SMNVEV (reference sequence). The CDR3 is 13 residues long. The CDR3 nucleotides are TGTGCCAGCAATGCGGCAGGATCCTACGAGCAGTACTTC. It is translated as CASNAAGSYEQYF.

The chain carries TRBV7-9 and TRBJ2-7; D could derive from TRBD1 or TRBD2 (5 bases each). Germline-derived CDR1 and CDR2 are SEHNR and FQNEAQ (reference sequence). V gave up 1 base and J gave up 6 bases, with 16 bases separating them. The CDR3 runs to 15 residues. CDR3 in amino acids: CASSLVSGLGGEQYF. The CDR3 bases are TGTGCCAGCAGCTTAGTCTCGGGGCTTGGGGGCGAGCAGTACTTC.

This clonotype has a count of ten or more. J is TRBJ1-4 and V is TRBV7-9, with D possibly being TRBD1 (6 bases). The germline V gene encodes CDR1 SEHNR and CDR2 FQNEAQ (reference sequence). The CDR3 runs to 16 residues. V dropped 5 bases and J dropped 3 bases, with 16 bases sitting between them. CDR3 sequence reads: CASSPQGMRSNEKLFF. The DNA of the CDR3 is TGTGCCAGCAGCCCGCAGGGGATGAGGTCTAATGAAAAACTGTTTTTT.

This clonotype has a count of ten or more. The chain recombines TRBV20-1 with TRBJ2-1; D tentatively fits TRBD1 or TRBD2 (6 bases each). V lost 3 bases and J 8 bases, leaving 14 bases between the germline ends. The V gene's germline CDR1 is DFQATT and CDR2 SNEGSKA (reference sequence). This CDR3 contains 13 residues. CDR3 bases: TGCAGTGCTAGCGGGGGACAAGGGTATGAGCAGTTCTTC. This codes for CSASGGQGYEQFF.

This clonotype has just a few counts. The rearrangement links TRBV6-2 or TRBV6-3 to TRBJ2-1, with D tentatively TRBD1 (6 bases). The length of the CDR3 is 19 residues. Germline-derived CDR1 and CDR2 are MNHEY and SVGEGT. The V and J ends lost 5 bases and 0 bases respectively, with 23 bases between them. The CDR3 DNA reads TGTGCCAGCAGTCAGATCCTTGCCTACAGGGCCCGCTCCTACAATGAGCAGTTCTTC. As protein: CASSQILAYRARSYNEQFF.

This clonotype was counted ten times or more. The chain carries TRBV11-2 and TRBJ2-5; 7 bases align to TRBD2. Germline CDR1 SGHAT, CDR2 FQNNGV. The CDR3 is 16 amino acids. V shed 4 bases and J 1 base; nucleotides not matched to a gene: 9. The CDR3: CASSSLGGGVQETQYF. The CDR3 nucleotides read TGTGCCAGCAGCTCCCTAGGCGGGGGAGTCCAAGAGACCCAGTACTTC.

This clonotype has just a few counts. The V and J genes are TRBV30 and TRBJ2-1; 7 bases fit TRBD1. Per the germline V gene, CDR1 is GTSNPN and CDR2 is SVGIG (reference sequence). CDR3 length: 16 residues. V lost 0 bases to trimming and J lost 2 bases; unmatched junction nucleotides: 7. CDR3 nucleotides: TGTGCCTGGAGTGTGGGAACGGGGACAGCCTACAATGAGCAGTTCTTC. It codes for CAWSVGTGTAYNEQFF.

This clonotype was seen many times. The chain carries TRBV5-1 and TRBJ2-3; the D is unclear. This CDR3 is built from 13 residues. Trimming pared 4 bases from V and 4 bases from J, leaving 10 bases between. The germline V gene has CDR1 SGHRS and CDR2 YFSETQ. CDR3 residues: CASSTTSSDTQYF. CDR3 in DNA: TGCGCCAGCAGCACGACAAGTTCAGATACGCAGTATTTT.

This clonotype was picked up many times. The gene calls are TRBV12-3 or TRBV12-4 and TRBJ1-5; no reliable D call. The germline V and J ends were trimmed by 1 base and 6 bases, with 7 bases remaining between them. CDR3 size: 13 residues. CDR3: CASSLGEFQPQHF. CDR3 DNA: TGTGCCAGCAGTTTAGGAGAGTTTCAGCCCCAGCATTTT.

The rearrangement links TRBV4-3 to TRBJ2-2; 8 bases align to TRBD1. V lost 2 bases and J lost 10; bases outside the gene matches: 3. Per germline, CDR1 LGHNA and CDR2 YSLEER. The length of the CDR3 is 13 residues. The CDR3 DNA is TGCGCCAGCAGCCAACAGGGGGCAATGGAGCTGTTTTTT. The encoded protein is CASSQQGAMELFF.

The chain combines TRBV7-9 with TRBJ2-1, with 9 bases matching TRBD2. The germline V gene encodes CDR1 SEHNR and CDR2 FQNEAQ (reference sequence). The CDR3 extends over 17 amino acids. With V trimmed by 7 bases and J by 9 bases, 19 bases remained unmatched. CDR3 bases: TGTGCCAGCAACCTAGGATCGGGGACTAGCATAGGTGCTGAGCAGTTCTTC. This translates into CASNLGSGTSIGAEQFF. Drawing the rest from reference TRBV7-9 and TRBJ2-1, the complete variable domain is DTGVSQNPRHKITKRGQNVTFRCDPISEHNRLYWYRQTLGQGPEFLTYFQNEAQLEKSRLLSDRFSAERPKGSFSTLEIQRTEQGDSAMYLCASNLGSGTSIGAEQFFGPGTRLTVL.

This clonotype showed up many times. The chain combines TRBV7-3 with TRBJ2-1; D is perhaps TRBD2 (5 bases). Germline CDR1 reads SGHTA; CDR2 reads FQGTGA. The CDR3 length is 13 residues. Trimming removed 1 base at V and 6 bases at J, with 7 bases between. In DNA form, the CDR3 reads TGTGCCAGCAGCTTAATGGCGGGCAATGAGCAGTTCTTC. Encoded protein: CASSLMAGNEQFF.

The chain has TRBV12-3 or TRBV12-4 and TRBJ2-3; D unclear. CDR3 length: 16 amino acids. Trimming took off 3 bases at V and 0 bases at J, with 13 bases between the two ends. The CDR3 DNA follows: TGTGCCAGCAGTTTTAGAGCGTATCGAAGCACAGATACGCAGTATTTT. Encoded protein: CASSFRAYRSTDTQYF.

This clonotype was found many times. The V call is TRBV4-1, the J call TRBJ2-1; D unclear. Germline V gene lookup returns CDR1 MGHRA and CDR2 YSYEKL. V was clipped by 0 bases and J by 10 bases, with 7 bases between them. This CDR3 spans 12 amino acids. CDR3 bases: TGCGCCAGCAGCCAAGAACTCGGGGAGCAGTTCTTC. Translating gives CASSQELGEQFF.

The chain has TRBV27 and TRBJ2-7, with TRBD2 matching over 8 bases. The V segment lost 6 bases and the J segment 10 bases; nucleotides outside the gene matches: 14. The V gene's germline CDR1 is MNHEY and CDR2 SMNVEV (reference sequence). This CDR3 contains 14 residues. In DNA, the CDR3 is TGTGCCAGCAGCCTACAAGTCGGGGGGGCGAAACAGTACTTC. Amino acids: CASSLQVGGAKQYF.

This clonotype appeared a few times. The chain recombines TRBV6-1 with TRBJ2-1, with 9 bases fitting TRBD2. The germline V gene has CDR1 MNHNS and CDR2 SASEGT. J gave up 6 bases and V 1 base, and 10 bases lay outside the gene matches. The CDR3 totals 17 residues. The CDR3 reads CASSEVRREGHGNEQFF. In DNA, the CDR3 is TGTGCCAGCAGTGAAGTACGGCGGGAGGGCCATGGCAATGAGCAGTTCTTC.

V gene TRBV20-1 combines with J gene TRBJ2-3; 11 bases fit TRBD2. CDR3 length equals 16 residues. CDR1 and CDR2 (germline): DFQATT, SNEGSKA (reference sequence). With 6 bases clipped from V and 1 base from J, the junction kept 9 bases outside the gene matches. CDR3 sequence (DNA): TGCAGTGCCAAGACGAGACTAGCGGGGCGCACAGATACGCAGTATTTT. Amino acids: CSAKTRLAGRTDTQYF.